This TCR beta chain originates from a study of T cell changes during pregnancy in multiple sclerosis. Generated by immunoSEQ multiplex PCR, the TCRdb table keeps only in-frame clones and is missing some. The data show about 48,000 clones, 85% to 95% seen once. Germline lookup yields CDR1 SEHNR and CDR2 FQNEAQ (reference sequence). V lost 5 bases to trimming and J lost 10 bases, with 12 bases between them. The length of the CDR3 is 12 residues. The source of this sequence is a female donor in good health, enrolled as a control in a pregnancy study. V gene TRBV7-9 combines with J gene TRBJ2-1, with a possible D match to TRBD2 (5 bases). The sequencing used CD4+ T cells from peripheral blood mononuclear cells, collected in the second trimester of pregnancy. CDR3 sequence: CASSGEGAEQFF. Written as DNA, the CDR3 is TGTGCCAGCAGCGGTGAGGGAGCCGAGCAGTTCTTC.